Below, 4 T cell receptor beta chains from the same sample are listed, as sequenced in a study of beta chain features in type 1 diabetes. The whole isolated RNA underwent reverse transcription, so sequencing captured expressed TCRB transcripts. Sequencing was performed with immunoSEQ multiplex PCR; in TCRdb, only in-frame clones are kept and a portion is missing. This table has about 230,000 clones, around 10% appearing once. Sequenced: naive CD4+ T cells from blood. The receptors derive from a woman aged 18-29 years in good health.

This clone occurred a few times. The chain joins TRBV18 to TRBJ1-1; D is perhaps TRBD1 (5 bases). Germline V gene data show CDR1 as KGHSH and CDR2 as LQKENI. V lost 3 bases, J lost 4 bases, and 15 bases lay in between. The CDR3 runs to 15 residues. The CDR3 DNA is TGTGCCAGCTCACCTTGGGAGGCAGGGCGCACTGAAGCTTTCTTT. Translation: CASSPWEAGRTEAFF.

This clone was seen ten or more times. The CDR3 DNA reads TGCAGCGTTAACACCGTGCAAGAGACCCAGTACTTC. Translating gives CSVNTVQETQYF. The rearrangement links TRBV29-1 to TRBJ2-5; no firm D call. Germline V gene sequence: CDR1 SQVTM, CDR2 ANQGSEA. The CDR3 sequence is 12 residues long. Trimming cost V 5 bases and J 2 bases, with 9 bases left between them. Drawing the rest from reference TRBV29-1 and TRBJ2-5, the complete variable domain is SAVISQKPSRDICQRGTSLTIQCQVDSQVTMMFWYRQQPGQSLTLIATANQGSEATYESGFVIDKFPISRPNLTFSTLTVSNMSPEDSSIYLCSVNTVQETQYFGPGTRLLVL.

The V call is TRBV25-1, the J call TRBJ2-5, with D tentatively TRBD2 (5 bases). Trimming removed 6 bases at V and 7 bases at J, with 18 bases between. The CDR3 extends over 14 amino acids. Per germline, CDR1 MGHDK and CDR2 SYGVNS. CDR3 protein: CASSLVGGGPTQYF. CDR3 nucleotide sequence: TGTGCCAGCAGCCTGGTCGGAGGCGGTCCGACCCAGTACTTC.

This clone was recorded a few times. The chain is built from TRBV5-1 and TRBJ2-7; the match to TRBD2 covers 12 bases. The CDR3 extends over 17 amino acids. J lost 3 bases, V lost 0 bases, and 7 bases had no gene match. Germline V gene sequence: CDR1 SGHRS, CDR2 YFSETQ. CDR3 region: CASSLGLAGVVSYEQYF. The CDR3 region has the DNA TGCGCCAGCAGCTTGGGACTAGCGGGAGTCGTCAGCTACGAGCAGTACTTC.